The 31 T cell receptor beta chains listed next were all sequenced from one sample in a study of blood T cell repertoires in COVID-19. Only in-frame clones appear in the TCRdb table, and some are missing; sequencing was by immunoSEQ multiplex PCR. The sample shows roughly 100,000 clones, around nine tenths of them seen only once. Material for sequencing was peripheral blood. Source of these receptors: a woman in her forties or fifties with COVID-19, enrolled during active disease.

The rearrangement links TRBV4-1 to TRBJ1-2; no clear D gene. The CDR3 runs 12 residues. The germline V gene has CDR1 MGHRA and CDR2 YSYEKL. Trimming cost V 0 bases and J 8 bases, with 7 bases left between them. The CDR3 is CASSQDPGGYTF. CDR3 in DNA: TGCGCCAGCAGCCAAGACCCGGGGGGCTACACCTTC.

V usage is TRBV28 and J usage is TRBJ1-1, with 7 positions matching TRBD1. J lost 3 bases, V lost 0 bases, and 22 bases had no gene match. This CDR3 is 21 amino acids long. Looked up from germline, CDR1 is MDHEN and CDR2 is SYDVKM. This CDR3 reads CASSLWPRTGLRRVGYTEAFF. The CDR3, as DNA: TGTGCCAGCAGTTTATGGCCTAGGACAGGTTTAAGGCGAGTGGGTTACACTGAAGCTTTCTTT.

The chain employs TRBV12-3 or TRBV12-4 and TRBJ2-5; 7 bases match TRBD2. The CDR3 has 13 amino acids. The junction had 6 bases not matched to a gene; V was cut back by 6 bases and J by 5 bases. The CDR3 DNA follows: TGTGCCAGCAGACTAGACGGGAGGGAGACCCAGTACTTC. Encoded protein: CASRLDGRETQYF.

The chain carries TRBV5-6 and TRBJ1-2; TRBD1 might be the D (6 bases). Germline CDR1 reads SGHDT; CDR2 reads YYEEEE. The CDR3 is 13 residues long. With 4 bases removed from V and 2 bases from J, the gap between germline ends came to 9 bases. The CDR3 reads CASSRDTNYGYTF. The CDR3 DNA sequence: TGTGCCAGCAGCCGGGACACGAACTATGGCTACACCTTC.

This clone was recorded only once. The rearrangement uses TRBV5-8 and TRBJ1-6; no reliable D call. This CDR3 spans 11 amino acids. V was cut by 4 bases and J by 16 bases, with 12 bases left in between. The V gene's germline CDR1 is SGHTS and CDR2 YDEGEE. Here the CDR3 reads CASSGRILLHF. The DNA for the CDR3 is TGTGCCAGCAGCGGGAGAATACTACTCCACTTT.

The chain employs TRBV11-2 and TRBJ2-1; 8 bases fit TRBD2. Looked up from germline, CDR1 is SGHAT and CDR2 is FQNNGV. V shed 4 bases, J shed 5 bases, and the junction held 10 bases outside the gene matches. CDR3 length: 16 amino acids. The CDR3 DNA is TGTGCCAGCAGCTCAGGTTCCGGGGGGGCTCACAATGAGCAGTTCTTC. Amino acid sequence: CASSSGSGGAHNEQFF.

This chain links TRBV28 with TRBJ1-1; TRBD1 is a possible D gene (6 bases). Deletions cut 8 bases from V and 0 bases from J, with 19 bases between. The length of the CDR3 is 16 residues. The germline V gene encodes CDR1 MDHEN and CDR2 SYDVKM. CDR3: CASEGWGRGMNTEAFF. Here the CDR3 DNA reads TGTGCCAGCGAGGGGTGGGGCAGGGGAATGAACACTGAAGCTTTCTTT.

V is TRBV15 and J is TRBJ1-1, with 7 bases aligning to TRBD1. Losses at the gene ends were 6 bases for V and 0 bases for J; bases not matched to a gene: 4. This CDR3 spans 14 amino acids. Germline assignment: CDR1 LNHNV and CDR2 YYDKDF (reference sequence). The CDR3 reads CATRSGQLNTEAFF. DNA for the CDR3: TGTGCCACCAGATCGGGACAGTTGAACACTGAAGCTTTCTTT.

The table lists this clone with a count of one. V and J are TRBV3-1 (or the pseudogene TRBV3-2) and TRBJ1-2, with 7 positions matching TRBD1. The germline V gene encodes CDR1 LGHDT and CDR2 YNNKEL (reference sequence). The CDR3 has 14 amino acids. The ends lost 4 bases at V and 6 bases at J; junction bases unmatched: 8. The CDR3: CASSLGRGRDGYTF. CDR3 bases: TGTGCCAGCAGCCTAGGTAGGGGGCGAGATGGCTACACCTTC.

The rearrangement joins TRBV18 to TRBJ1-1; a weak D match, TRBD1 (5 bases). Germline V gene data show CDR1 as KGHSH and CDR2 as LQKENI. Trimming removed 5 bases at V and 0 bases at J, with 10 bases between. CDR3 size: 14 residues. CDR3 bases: TGTGCCAGCTCATCCTCGACAGTGAACACTGAAGCTTTCTTT. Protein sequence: CASSSSTVNTEAFF.

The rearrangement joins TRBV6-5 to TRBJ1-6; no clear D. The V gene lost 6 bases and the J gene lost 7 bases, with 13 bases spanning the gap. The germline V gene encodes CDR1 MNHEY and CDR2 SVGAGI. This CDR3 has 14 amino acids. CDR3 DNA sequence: TGTGCCAGCAGGGACTTTGGGTACAATTCACCCCTCCACTTT. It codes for CASRDFGYNSPLHF.

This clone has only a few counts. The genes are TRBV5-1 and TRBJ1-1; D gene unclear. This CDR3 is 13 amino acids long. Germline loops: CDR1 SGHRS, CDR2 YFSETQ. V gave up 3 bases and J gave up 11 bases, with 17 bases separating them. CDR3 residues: CASSSEPGAGAFF. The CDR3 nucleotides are TGCGCCAGCAGCTCCGAGCCGGGAGCCGGGGCTTTCTTT.

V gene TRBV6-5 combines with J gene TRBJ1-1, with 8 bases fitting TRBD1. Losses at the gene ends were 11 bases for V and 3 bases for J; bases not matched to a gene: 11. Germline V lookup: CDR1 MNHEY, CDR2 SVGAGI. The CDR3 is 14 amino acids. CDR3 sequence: CAGKQGGGDTEAFF. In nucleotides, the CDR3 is TGTGCCGGAAAACAGGGGGGTGGTGACACTGAAGCTTTCTTT.

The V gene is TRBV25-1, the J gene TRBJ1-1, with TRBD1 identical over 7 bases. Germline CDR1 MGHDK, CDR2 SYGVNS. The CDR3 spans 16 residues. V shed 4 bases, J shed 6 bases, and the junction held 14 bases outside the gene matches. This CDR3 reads CASSGQTGHFRAEAFF. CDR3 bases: TGTGCCAGCAGTGGACAGACAGGGCATTTTAGGGCTGAAGCTTTCTTT.

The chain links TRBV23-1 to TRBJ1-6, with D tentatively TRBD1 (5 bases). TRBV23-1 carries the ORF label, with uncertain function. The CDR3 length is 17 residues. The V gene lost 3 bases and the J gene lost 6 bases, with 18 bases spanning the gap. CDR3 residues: CASSHPGQGFGNSPLHF. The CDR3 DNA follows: TGCGCCAGCAGTCATCCCGGGCAGGGATTTGGTAATTCACCCCTCCACTTT.

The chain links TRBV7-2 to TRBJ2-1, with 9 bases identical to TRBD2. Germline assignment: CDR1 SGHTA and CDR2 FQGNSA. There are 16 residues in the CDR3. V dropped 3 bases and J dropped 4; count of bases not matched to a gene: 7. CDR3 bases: TGTGCCAGCAGCTTTGTAGGCGGGGGGGATTACAATGAGCAGTTCTTC. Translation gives CASSFVGGGDYNEQFF. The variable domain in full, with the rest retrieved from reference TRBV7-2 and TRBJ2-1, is GAGVSQSPSNKVTEKGKDVELRCDPISGHTALYWYRQSLGQGLEFLIYFQGNSAPDKSGLPSDRFSAERTGGSVSTLTIQRTQQEDSAVYLCASSFVGGGDYNEQFFGPGTRLTVL.

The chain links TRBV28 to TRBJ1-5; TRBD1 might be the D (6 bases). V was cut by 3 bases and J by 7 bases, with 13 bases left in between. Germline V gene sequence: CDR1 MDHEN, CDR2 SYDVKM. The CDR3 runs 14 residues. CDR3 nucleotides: TGTGCCAGCAGTTTGGGGGGGGCAAGCCAGCCCCAGCATTTT. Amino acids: CASSLGGASQPQHF.

The CDR3 here is CASSYGTGVGGEAFF. CDR3 coding DNA: TGTGCCAGCAGTTACGGGACAGGGGTGGGTGGTGAAGCTTTCTTT. This chain uses TRBV6-5 with TRBJ1-1, with 10 bases lining up with TRBD1. This CDR3 contains 15 residues. J gave up 7 bases and V 2 bases, and 7 bases lay outside the gene matches. CDR1 and CDR2 (germline): MNHEY, SVGAGI.

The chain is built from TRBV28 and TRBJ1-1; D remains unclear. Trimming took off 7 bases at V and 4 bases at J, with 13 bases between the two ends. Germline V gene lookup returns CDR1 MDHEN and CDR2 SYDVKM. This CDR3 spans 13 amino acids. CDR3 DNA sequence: TGTGCCAGCATTGGAGGTAGGGCCACTGAAGCTTTCTTT. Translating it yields CASIGGRATEAFF.

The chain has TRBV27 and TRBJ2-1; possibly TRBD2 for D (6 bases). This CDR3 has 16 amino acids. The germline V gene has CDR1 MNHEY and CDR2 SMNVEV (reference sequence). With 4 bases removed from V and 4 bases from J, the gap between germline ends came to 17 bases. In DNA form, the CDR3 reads TGTGCCAGCAGTTCCCCGACTAGGCGACCGTACAATGAGCAGTTCTTC. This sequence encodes CASSSPTRRPYNEQFF.

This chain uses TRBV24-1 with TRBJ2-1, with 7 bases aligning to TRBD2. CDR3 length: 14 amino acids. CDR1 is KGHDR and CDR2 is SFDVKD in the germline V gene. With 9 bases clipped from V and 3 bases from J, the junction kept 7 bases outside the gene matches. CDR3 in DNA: TGTGCCACCTCGGGGGGTTCTGGCTACAATGAGCAGTTCTTC. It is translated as CATSGGSGYNEQFF.

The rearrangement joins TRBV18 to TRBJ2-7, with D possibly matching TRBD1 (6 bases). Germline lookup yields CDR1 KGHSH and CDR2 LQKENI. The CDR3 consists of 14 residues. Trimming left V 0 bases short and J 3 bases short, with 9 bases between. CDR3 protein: CASSPPSRGYEQYF. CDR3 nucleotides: TGTGCCAGCTCACCACCGTCCAGGGGCTACGAGCAGTACTTC.

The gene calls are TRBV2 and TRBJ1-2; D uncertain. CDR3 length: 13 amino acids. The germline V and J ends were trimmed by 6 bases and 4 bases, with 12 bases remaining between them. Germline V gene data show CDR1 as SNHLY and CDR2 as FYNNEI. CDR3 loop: CASRYNPTYGYTF. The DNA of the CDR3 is TGTGCCAGCAGATATAATCCTACCTATGGCTACACCTTC.

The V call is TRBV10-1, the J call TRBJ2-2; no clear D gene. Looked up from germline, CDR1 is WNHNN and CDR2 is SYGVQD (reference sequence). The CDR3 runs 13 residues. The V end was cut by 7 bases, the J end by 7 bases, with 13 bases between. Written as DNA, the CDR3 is TGCGCCAGCACCCTCGCCGCAGACGGGGAGCTGTTTTTT. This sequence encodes CASTLAADGELFF.

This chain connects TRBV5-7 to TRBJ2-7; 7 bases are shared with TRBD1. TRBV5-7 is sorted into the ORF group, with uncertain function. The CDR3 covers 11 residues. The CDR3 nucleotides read TGTGCCAGCTGCTCTACAGGGGCCCCTGATGTC. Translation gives CASCSTGAPDV.

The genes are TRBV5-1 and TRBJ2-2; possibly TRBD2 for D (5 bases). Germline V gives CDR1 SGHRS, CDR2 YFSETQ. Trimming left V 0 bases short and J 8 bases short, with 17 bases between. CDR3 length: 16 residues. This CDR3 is CASSLAGGRGTGELFF. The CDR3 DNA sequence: TGCGCCAGCAGCTTGGCCGGCGGGCGTGGAACTGGGGAGCTGTTTTTT.

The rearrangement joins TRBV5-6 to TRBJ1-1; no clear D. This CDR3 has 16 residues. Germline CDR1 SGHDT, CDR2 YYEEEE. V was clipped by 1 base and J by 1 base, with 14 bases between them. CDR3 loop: CASSLFVKTANTEAFF. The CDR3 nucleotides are TGTGCCAGCAGCTTGTTTGTTAAAACAGCGAACACTGAAGCTTTCTTT.

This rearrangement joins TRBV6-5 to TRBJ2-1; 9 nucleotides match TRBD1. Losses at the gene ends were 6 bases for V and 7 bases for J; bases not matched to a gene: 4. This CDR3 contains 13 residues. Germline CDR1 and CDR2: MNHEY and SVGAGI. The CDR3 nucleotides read TGTGCCAGCAGGGGGACAGGGTTGAATGAGCAGTTCTTC. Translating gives CASRGTGLNEQFF.

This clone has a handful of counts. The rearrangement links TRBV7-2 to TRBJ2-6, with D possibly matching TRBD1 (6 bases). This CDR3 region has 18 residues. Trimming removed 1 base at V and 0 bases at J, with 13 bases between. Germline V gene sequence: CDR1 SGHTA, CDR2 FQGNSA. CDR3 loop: CASSLVRQVNSGANVLTF. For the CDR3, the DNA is TGTGCCAGCAGCTTAGTTCGACAGGTTAACTCTGGGGCCAACGTCCTGACTTTC.

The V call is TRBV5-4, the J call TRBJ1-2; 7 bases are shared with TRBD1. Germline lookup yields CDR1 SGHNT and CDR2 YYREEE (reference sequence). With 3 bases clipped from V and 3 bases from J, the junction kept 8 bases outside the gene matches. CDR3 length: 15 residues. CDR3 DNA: TGTGCCAGCAGCTCCCGGACAGGAACACACTATGGCTACACCTTC. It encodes CASSSRTGTHYGYTF. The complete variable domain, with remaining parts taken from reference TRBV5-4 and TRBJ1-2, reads ETGVTQSPTHLIKTRGQQVTLRCSSQSGHNTVSWYQQALGQGPQFIFQYYREEENGRGNFPPRFSGLQFPNYSSELNVNALELDDSALYLCASSSRTGTHYGYTFGSGTRLTVV.

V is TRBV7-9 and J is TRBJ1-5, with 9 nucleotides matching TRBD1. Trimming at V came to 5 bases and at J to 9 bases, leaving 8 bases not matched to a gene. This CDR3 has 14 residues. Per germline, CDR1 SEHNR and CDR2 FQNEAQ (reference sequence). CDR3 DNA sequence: TGTGCCAGCAGCCGGGGACAGGGCCCAGGGCCCCAGCATTTT. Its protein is CASSRGQGPGPQHF.